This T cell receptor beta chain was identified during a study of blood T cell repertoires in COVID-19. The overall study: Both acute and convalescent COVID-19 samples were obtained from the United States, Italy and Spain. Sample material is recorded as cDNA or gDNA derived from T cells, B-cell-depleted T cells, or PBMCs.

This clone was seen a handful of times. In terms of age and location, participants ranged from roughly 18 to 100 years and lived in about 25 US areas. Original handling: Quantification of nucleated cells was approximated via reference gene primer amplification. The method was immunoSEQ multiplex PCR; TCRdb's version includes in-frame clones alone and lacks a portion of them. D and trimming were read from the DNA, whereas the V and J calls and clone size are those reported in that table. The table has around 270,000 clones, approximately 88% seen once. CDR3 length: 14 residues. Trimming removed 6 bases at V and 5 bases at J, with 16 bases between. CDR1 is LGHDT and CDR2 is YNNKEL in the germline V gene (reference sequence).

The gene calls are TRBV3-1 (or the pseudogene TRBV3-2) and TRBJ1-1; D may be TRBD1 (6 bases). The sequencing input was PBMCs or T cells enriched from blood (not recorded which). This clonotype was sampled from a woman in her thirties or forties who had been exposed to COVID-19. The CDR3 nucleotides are TGTGCCAGCAGTCCCCTGGACAGCAGAACTGAAGCTTTCTTT. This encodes CASSPLDSRTEAFF.